This TCR beta chain is from a study of blood T cells in healthy people across ages. The use of a sample-barcoded 5' primer and a J-beta primer mix characterized a second PCR of about 7 to 12 cycles. A template-switch adaptor with 12 random nucleotides tagged each cDNA molecule. MiXCR was run by TCRdb on the 5' RACE reads, yielding one entry per CDR3 protein. This sample yields some 550,000 distinct CDR3 sequences, of which more than 45% are seen a single time; 20% to 25% belongs to the top ten. Findings and caveats of the study: Strongly correlated with naive T cell percentage was TCR beta diversity.

Only a few counts were recorded for this clonotype. Its antigen is unknown. V was cut by 0 bases and J by 0 bases, with 9 bases left in between. Germline V gene lookup returns CDR1 LNHNV and CDR2 YYDKDF (reference sequence). There are 15 residues in the CDR3. This clonotype was sampled from a man aged 80 or over in good health. The sample consisted of blood. The chain joins TRBV15 to TRBJ2-7; tentative D call: TRBD1 (6 bases). The CDR3 loop is CATSREPQGSYEQYF. The CDR3 bases are TGTGCCACCAGCAGAGAACCACAGGGCTCCTACGAGCAGTACTTC.